This T cell receptor beta chain originates from a study of neurological immune-mediated disorders. V lost 3 bases and J 0 bases, leaving 2 bases between the germline ends. Per the germline V gene, CDR1 is DFQATT and CDR2 is SNEGSKA (reference sequence). The CDR3 loop spans 11 amino acids. Time point reported: longitudinal time-point 3. This clonotype was detected ten times or more. cDNA synthesis was performed by 5'RACE with 10-nucleotide random UMIs. TCRdb re-called the 5' RACE reads through MiXCR, storing one row per CDR3 protein. The profile shows about 45,000 distinct CDR3 sequences, about 13% of them singletons.

This TCR was recovered from a man aged 25 to 40 in good health. The rearrangement joins TRBV20-1 to TRBJ2-5, with D uncertain. The sample taken for sequencing was PBMCs. The CDR3 DNA sequence: TGCAGTGCTAGCAACCAAGAGACCCAGTACTTC. It yields the protein CSASNQETQYF.